These 13 T cell receptor delta chains came from one sample sequenced in a study of gamma-delta chains in newborns, infants, children. TCRdb re-processed the reads using CATT. The sample has approximately 11,000 delta-chain clones, around 8.8% seen once. The source material was blood. The receptors here all came from a child who was a newborn, infant or young child, either healthy, febrile or measles-vaccinated (not recorded which).

The chain carries TRDV2 and TRDJ1, with TRDD3 matching 7 bases. The germline gives CDR1 GEAIGNYY, CDR2 EKD. With 3 bases clipped from V and 0 bases from J, the junction kept 18 bases outside the gene matches. CDR3 length: 19 residues. The CDR3 loop is CACDPLKVLGSMYTDKLIF. For the CDR3, the DNA is TGTGCCTGTGACCCGCTTAAGGTACTGGGGTCCATGTACACCGATAAACTCATCTTT.

There are a few counts of this clone. J is TRDJ1 and V is TRDV2; D might be TRDD3 (6 bases). V lost 3 bases to trimming and J lost 0 bases, with 19 bases between them. Per the germline V gene, CDR1 is GEAIGNYY and CDR2 is EKD. The CDR3 loop spans 17 amino acids. The CDR3 region is CACDSLVGIPYTDKLIF. CDR3 DNA sequence: TGTGCCTGTGACTCGCTAGTGGGGATCCCGTACACCGATAAACTCATCTTT.

Comment on this clone: Other DNA sequences in the sample encode the same CDR3. The chain employs TRDV2 and TRDJ3; D is unresolved. Germline values: CDR1 GEAIGNYY, CDR2 EKD. V was clipped by 1 base and J by 0 bases, with 12 bases between them. The CDR3 has 18 amino acids. DNA of the CDR3: TGTGCCTGTGACACGGCGGGACTTAGCTCCTGGGACACCCGACAGATGTTTTTC. It codes for CACDTAGLSSWDTRQMFF.

This clone was counted a few times. J is TRDJ1 and V is TRDV2; possibly TRDD1 or TRDD3 for D (5 bases each). V gave up 3 bases and J gave up 4 bases, with 20 bases separating them. The CDR3 has 16 residues. The germline CDR1 and CDR2 sequences are GEAIGNYY and EKD. CDR3 sequence reads: CACDSVLANRDDKLIF. The CDR3 region has the DNA TGTGCCTGTGACTCCGTACTGGCTAATAGGGACGATAAACTCATCTTT.

J is TRDJ1 and V is TRDV2; 8 bases align to TRDD3. Germline lookup yields CDR1 GEAIGNYY and CDR2 EKD. V lost 0 bases and J lost 0; bases outside the gene matches: 8. This CDR3 is built from 17 residues. The CDR3 here is CACDTVGDTLYTDKLIF. CDR3 coding DNA: TGTGCCTGTGACACCGTTGGGGATACCTTGTACACCGATAAACTCATCTTT.

This clone was counted a few times. The chain couples TRDV2 to TRDJ3; tentative D call: TRDD3 (5 bases). Trimming stripped 3 bases from V and 0 bases from J, with 20 bases between. Germline lookup yields CDR1 GEAIGNYY and CDR2 EKD. The length of the CDR3 is 20 residues. CDR3 protein: CACDPSSGGPLSWDTRQMFF. In nucleotides, the CDR3 is TGTGCCTGTGACCCCAGTTCCGGGGGGCCCCTCTCCTGGGACACCCGACAGATGTTTTTC.

The CDR3 here is CACDTGGYLNWDTRQMFF. The CDR3 DNA follows: TGTGCCTGTGACACTGGGGGATACCTAAACTGGGACACCCGACAGATGTTTTTC. The chain employs TRDV2 and TRDJ3, with 10 bases aligning to TRDD3. Germline assignment: CDR1 GEAIGNYY and CDR2 EKD. V was clipped by 1 base and J by 3 bases; unmatched bases: 5. The CDR3 covers 18 residues.

Relative to its sample, this clone is medium-sized (0.01 to 0.1%). The J gene is TRDJ1, the V gene TRDV2; 9 nucleotides line up with TRDD3. This CDR3 contains 16 residues. Germline V gene lookup returns CDR1 GEAIGNYY and CDR2 EKD. The ends lost 3 bases at V and 0 bases at J; junction bases unmatched: 7. CDR3 bases: TGTGCCTGTGACTACACTGGGGGACCCTACACCGATAAACTCATCTTT. Translated: CACDYTGGPYTDKLIF.

This clone was counted only a few times. The V gene is TRDV2, the J gene TRDJ1; perhaps TRDD3 as D (6 bases). Trimming took off 0 bases at V and 1 base at J, with 14 bases between the two ends. The germline CDR1 and CDR2 sequences are GEAIGNYY and EKD. The CDR3 is 16 residues long. The CDR3 region has the DNA TGTGCCTGTGACACCGTGGGGGGGGACTCCACCGATAAACTCATCTTT. It specifies CACDTVGGDSTDKLIF.

This clone was detected only a few times. The chain carries TRDV2 and TRDJ3, with 11 bases lining up with TRDD3. Looked up from germline, CDR1 is GEAIGNYY and CDR2 is EKD. The J segment lost 0 bases and the V segment lost 2 bases, leaving 5 bases of the junction unmatched. This CDR3 contains 19 residues. The CDR3 region is CACDKYWGISSWDTRQMFF. In DNA, the CDR3 is TGTGCCTGTGACAAGTACTGGGGGATAAGCTCCTGGGACACCCGACAGATGTTTTTC.

For the CDR3, the DNA is TGTGCCTGTGACACCTTGGACGGGGGATACGGGTACACCGATAAACTCATCTTT. Translating it yields CACDTLDGGYGYTDKLIF. The genes are TRDV2 and TRDJ1, with 10 bases lining up with TRDD3. With 0 bases clipped from V and 0 bases from J, the junction kept 9 bases outside the gene matches. This CDR3 comprises 18 residues. Germline CDR1 and CDR2: GEAIGNYY and EKD.

The J gene was identified as TRDJ3, and no V gene was called; TRDD3 reflects the table's D call only, with no check against the DNA. The CDR3 totals 23 residues. CDR3 sequence reads: CACDIVLGDTKAGGSWDTRQMFF. CDR3 nucleotide sequence: TGTGCCTGTGACATCGTACTGGGGGATACCAAGGCTGGTGGCTCCTGGGACACCCGACAGATGTTTTTC.

The chain carries TRDV1 and TRDJ1; 9 bases are shared with TRDD3. The J segment lost 0 bases and the V segment lost 1 base, leaving 12 bases of the junction unmatched. The CDR3 is 19 amino acids. Germline V CDR1 and CDR2: TSWWSYY, QGS. This CDR3 is CALGEPIPLGDLYTDKLIF. CDR3 DNA sequence: TGTGCTCTTGGGGAACCAATCCCACTGGGGGACCTCTACACCGATAAACTCATCTTT.